A selection of T cell receptor beta chains follows, all from one sample in a study of cytomegalovirus exposure and HLA in healthy donors. Produced via immunoSEQ multiplex PCR; TCRdb's table is partial and in-frame only. The sample consists of about 140,000 clones, about 77% of them appearing once. Input material: PBMCs. These receptors were collected from a female donor in good health and CMV-seronegative. Each CDR3 is given with its conserved first and last residue. The D gene is left open where the match is weak. Size is stated for part of the rows, as once, few or many counts, or as a class when the clone is expanded.

. . TRBJ2-7 TRBV6-5 TGTGCCAGCAGTTACCGCAAAGACAGCAAGTCCTACGAGCAGTACTTC CASSYRKDSKSYEQYF
. . TRBJ2-5 TRBV2 TGTGCCAGCAGTTTGGGGAGATCCCAAGAGACCCAGTACTTC CASSLGRSQETQYF
. . TRBJ1-3 TRBV6-1 TGTGCCAGCAGTGGATTGAGAAAAACTGGAAACACCATATATTTT CASSGLRKTGNTIYF
. TRBD1 TRBJ2-7 TRBV9 TGTGCCAGCAGCAGGACAGGCGGCTACGAGCAGTACTTC CASSRTGGYEQYF
. TRBD2 TRBJ2-7 TRBV28 TGTGCCAGCAGCCCCCTCCTTTGGTTGGGGACTACCTACGAGCAGTACTTC CASSPLLWLGTTYEQYF
. . TRBJ1-2 TRBV29-1 TGCAGCGTTGGGAGGGACGTTTCGATTAACTATGGCTACACCTTC CSVGRDVSINYGYTF
. . TRBJ2-3 TRBV28 TGTGCCAGCAGTTCCCGGACACACGCCACAGATACGCAGTATTTT CASSSRTHATDTQYF
many TRBD1 TRBJ2-5 TRBV7-3 TGTGCCAGCAGCCCGGGACAGCGACAAGAGACCCAGTACTTC CASSPGQRQETQYF
. TRBD2 TRBJ2-5 TRBV9 TGTGCCAGCAGCATTGGGACTAGCCTGGAGACCCAGTACTTC CASSIGTSLETQYF
. . TRBJ1-2 TRBV10-3 TGTGCCATCAGTGTTGAAGGGGGAACCTATGGCTACACCTTC CAISVEGGTYGYTF
. . TRBJ1-5 TRBV7-9 TGTGCCAGCAGCCCGGGACACCTCAGGGGCAATCAGCCCCAGCATTTT CASSPGHLRGNQPQHF
once . TRBJ2-1 TRBV5-1 TGCGCCAGCAGCTTGGGGCAGGGCGCGAGCTCCTACAATGAGCAGTTCTTC CASSLGQGASSYNEQFF
. . TRBJ1-5 TRBV5-6 TGTGCCAGCAGCTTAATGGGTCCTGGAGGGCAGCCTAATCAGCCCCAGCATTTT CASSLMGPGGQPNQPQHF
. TRBD1 TRBJ1-1 TRBV12-5 TGTGCTAGTGGTTTGGGGACAGGGGCGACTGAAGCTTTCTTT CASGLGTGATEAFF
few TRBD1 TRBJ2-1 TRBV4-1 TGCGCCAGCAGCCAACCCGGGACAGGGGGATACAATGAGCAGTTCTTC CASSQPGTGGYNEQFF
. TRBD1 TRBJ1-3 TRBV5-1 TGCGCCAGCAGCCCAGGGGGTAGTGGAAACACCATATATTTT CASSPGGSGNTIYF
. TRBD1 TRBJ2-7 TRBV9 TGTGCCAGCAGTACTACGGGACAGTTCTCCTACGAGCAGTACTTC CASSTTGQFSYEQYF
. . TRBJ2-1 TRBV11-2 TGTGCCAGCAGCTTATGGAGGGGGGGGCTTAAGGACAATGAGCAGTTCTTC CASSLWRGGLKDNEQFF
. . TRBJ2-5 TRBV28 TGTGCCAGCAGGACAGGCCAAGAGACCCAGTACTTC CASRTGQETQYF
once . TRBJ2-7 TRBV19 TGTGCCAGTAGTCCGGGGAGGATGCCCTACGAGCAGTACTTC CASSPGRMPYEQYF
. . TRBJ2-5 TRBV7-9 TGTGCCAGCAGCTTTGCAGCGAGGTCTCAAGAGACCCAGTACTTC CASSFAARSQETQYF
few . TRBJ1-1 TRBV5-5 TGTGCCAGCAGCTTGGTATCCCAGGGAACTGAAGCTTTCTTT CASSLVSQGTEAFF
. TRBD2 TRBJ2-7 TRBV6-4 TGTGCCAGCAGTGACGGGACTAGCTGGGAGCAGTACTTC CASSDGTSWEQYF
. TRBD1 TRBJ1-1 TRBV5-1 TGCGCCAGCAGCTTGGTCACAGGGGGCACTGAAGCTTTCTTT CASSLVTGGTEAFF
. . TRBJ1-1 TRBV5-1 TGCGCCAGCACGTTAACAGAGAACACTGAAGCTTTCTTT CASTLTENTEAFF
. TRBD2 TRBJ2-5 TRBV4-2 TGTGCCAGCAGCCAAGAGCTAGCGGAGGGTCAAGAGACCCAGTACTTC CASSQELAEGQETQYF
few TRBD1 TRBJ2-7 TRBV5-6 TGTGCCAGCCAAAAGGGGGCAGGGGGCGAGCAGTACTTC CASQKGAGGEQYF
. . TRBJ1-1 TRBV2 TGTGCCAGCACCCCCGGACAGATGAACACTGAAGCTTTCTTT CASTPGQMNTEAFF
. . TRBJ1-6 TRBV12-5 TGTGCTAGTGGTTTGAGGCAGGCTCCTGATAATTCACCCCTCCACTTT CASGLRQAPDNSPLHF
. . TRBJ2-7 TRBV5-1 TGCGCCAGCAGCCCGGCGGGCCTCGCCTACGAGCAGTACTTC CASSPAGLAYEQYF
few . TRBJ2-1 TRBV7-3 TGTGCCAGCAGCTTAACTAGCGGAATTAGGTATGAGCAGTTCTTC CASSLTSGIRYEQFF
. . TRBJ1-3 TRBV30 TGTGCCTGGAGTAGACTCAGGGGTTCTGGAAACACCATATATTTT CAWSRLRGSGNTIYF
. TRBD2 TRBJ2-1 TRBV5-1 TGCGCCAGCAGCGGGGCGGCGGGCGGGGGGGCCTCCGATGAGCAGTTCTTC CASSGAAGGGASDEQFF
. . TRBJ2-1 TRBV7-9 TGTGCCAGCAGCTATGAAGGGGCGGGGATATTTGGGAACAATGAGCAGTTCTTC CASSYEGAGIFGNNEQFF
. TRBD2 TRBJ2-7 TRBV7-6 TGTGCCAGCAGCCACTCCGGGACTAGCTTTTACGAGCAGTACTTC CASSHSGTSFYEQYF
. . TRBJ2-2 TRBV29-1 TGCAGCGTTGAAGACTGGGGAGGGGGGACCGGGGAGCTGTTTTTT CSVEDWGGGTGELFF
. . TRBJ1-5 TRBV7-9 TGTGCCAGCAGCTTAGCGGGCGATCAGCCCCAGCATTTT CASSLAGDQPQHF
. . TRBJ2-6 TRBV6-1 TGTGCCAGCAGTGAGGACATCTCTGGGGCCAACGTCCTGACTTTC CASSEDISGANVLTF
. . TRBJ2-7 TRBV7-8 TGTGCCAGCAGCTCACCACGGGTCAGTACCTACGAGCAGTACTTC CASSSPRVSTYEQYF
. . TRBJ2-7 TRBV11-2 TGTGCCAGCAGCTTAACCGGTTACGAGCAGTACTTC CASSLTGYEQYF
. TRBD1 TRBJ1-5 TRBV29-1 TGCAGCGTGGGGACAGGGGTACACCAGCCCCAGCATTTT CSVGTGVHQPQHF
. . TRBJ1-6 TRBV6-6 TGTGCCAGCAGTCTGCGAGTAAACAGGGAGAATTCACCCCTCCACTTT CASSLRVNRENSPLHF
. . TRBJ2-4 TRBV27 TGTGCCAGCAGTGGTACCGGGACAATGAGACTAGCCAAAAACATTCAGTACTTC CASSGTGTMRLAKNIQYF
few TRBD1 TRBJ1-1 TRBV10-3 TGTGCCATCAGTCAGGGGGGACTCACTGAAGCTTTCTTT CAISQGGLTEAFF
few TRBD1 TRBJ1-1 TRBV6-5 TGTGCCAGCAGCCACGGGGCAGGGGGTACTGAAGCTTTCTTT CASSHGAGGTEAFF
. TRBD1 TRBJ2-7 TRBV19 TGTGCCAGTAGTGGGACGACAGGGGGGTTCTACGAGCAGTACTTC CASSGTTGGFYEQYF
. . TRBJ1-5 TRBV6-1 TGTGCCAGCAGTGAAGACGATAGTCAGCCCCAGCATTTT CASSEDDSQPQHF
once TRBD1 TRBJ1-2 TRBV5-1 TGCGCCAGCAGCTTGGACAGGGGAGTCTCCGGCTACACCTTC CASSLDRGVSGYTF
. . TRBJ2-7 TRBV2 TGTGCCAGCAGTGCCCGGAGGACAGAAACTGTCTACGAGCAGTACTTC CASSARRTETVYEQYF